Shown below are 3 T cell receptor beta chains from a single sample sequenced in a study of early T cells in non-severe SARS-CoV-2 infection. From the 5' RACE reads, TCRdb called clonotypes with MiXCR, one entry per CDR3 protein. The table shows some 33,000 distinct CDR3 sequences, with less than 7% occurring only once. Sequencing was performed on whole blood. These receptors were collected from an adult who was a healthcare worker with PCR-confirmed SARS-CoV-2 infection or an uninfected control (not recorded which).

This clonotype has ten or more counts. The chain joins TRBV10-3 to TRBJ2-6, with a weak D call TRBD2 (6 bases). The germline V gene has CDR1 ENHRY and CDR2 SYGVKD. The V and J ends lost 8 bases and 0 bases respectively, with 8 bases between them. The CDR3 consists of 14 residues. In DNA form, the CDR3 reads TGTGCCATCGGGAGGCACTCTGGGGCCAACGTCCTGACTTTC. Amino acid sequence: CAIGRHSGANVLTF.

This clonotype was found many times. The rearrangement joins TRBV18 to TRBJ2-7; D is uncertain. Germline CDR1 reads KGHSH; CDR2 reads LQKENI. The V end lost 0 bases, the J end lost 2 bases, and 5 bases lay between the germline ends. CDR3 size: 13 residues. The CDR3 loop reads CASSPPATYEQYF. CDR3 coding DNA: TGTGCCAGCTCACCACCAGCTACCTACGAGCAGTACTTC.

This clonotype showed up many times. The V call is TRBV4-1, the J call TRBJ1-2, with unresolved D. This CDR3 has 15 amino acids. Trimming removed 5 bases from V and 6 bases from J, with 19 bases in between. Germline values: CDR1 MGHRA, CDR2 YSYEKL. The CDR3 reads CASSVYTALPNGYTF. As DNA, the CDR3 is TGCGCCAGCAGCGTCTACACGGCCCTCCCAAATGGCTACACCTTC.